The 27 T cell receptor beta chains below come from one sample, sequenced in a study of T cells in Graves' hyperthyroidism and ophthalmopathy. Researchers took RNA transcripts and amplified the TCR beta CDR3 regions from them. HTBI primers were used for first-round RT-PCR of the TCR CDR3. TCRdb reprocessed the multiplex PCR reads with MiXCR, giving one entry per CDR3 protein. The data contain some 600,000 distinct CDR3 sequences, about 15% of them singletons. The sample taken for sequencing was blood. These receptor sequences come from a woman aged 25-40 years with Graves' hyperthyroidism that later progressed to Graves' ophthalmopathy.

CDR3 residues: CASGGAAGVGEQFF. In DNA, the CDR3 is TGTGCCAGCGGGGGGGCTGCGGGAGTAGGTGAGCAGTTCTTC. The chain employs TRBV2 and TRBJ2-1; D is possibly TRBD2 (7 bases). V dropped 8 bases and J dropped 9 bases, with 20 bases sitting between them. CDR3 length equals 14 residues. Germline CDR1 is SNHLY and CDR2 is FYNNEI.

This clonotype was detected only a few times. This chain joins TRBV7-9 and TRBJ2-1; 9 bases match TRBD2. This CDR3 spans 17 amino acids. Trimming took 5 bases from V and 8 from J; bases not matched to a gene: 16. Germline V gene data show CDR1 as SEHNR and CDR2 as FQNEAQ (reference sequence). This CDR3 reads CASSPSAGTSYTYEQFF. The DNA for the CDR3 is TGTGCCAGCAGCCCATCCGCCGGGACTAGCTATACCTATGAGCAGTTCTTC.

This clonotype was seen ten or more times. This rearrangement joins TRBV7-3 to TRBJ2-2; 14 nucleotides agree with TRBD2. In germline, CDR1 is SGHTA, CDR2 FQGTGA. This CDR3 contains 16 residues. Unmatched junction bases numbered 6, after V lost 5 bases and J lost 7 bases. The CDR3 protein is CASSRGLAGVGGELFF. DNA for the CDR3: TGTGCCAGCAGCCGGGGACTAGCGGGAGTAGGCGGGGAGCTGTTTTTT. Full variable domain (missing parts from reference TRBV7-3 and TRBJ2-2): GAGVSQTPSNKVTEKGKYVELRCDPISGHTALYWYRQSLGQGPEFLIYFQGTGAADDSGLPNDRFFAVRPEGSVSTLKIQRTERGDSAVYLCASSRGLAGVGGELFFGEGSRLTVL.

With regard to this clonotype: It may be a read error: a sequence one base away is much more abundant. The chain links TRBV30 to TRBJ1-2, with D tentatively TRBD1 (5 bases). This CDR3 spans 12 amino acids. Per the germline V gene, CDR1 is GTSNPN and CDR2 is SVGIG (reference sequence). CDR3 loop: CAWFRDMEGYAF. In DNA form, the CDR3 reads TGTGCCTGGTTCAGGGATATGGAAGGCTACGCCTTC.

This clonotype has at least ten counts. The chain is built from TRBV27 and TRBJ2-2; D not resolved. Germline values: CDR1 MNHEY, CDR2 SMNVEV (reference sequence). CDR3 size: 12 residues. The ends were cut back, 3 bases at V and 6 bases at J, with 5 bases in the middle. The CDR3 coding sequence is TGTGCCAGCAGTTTGGGGTCCGGGGAGCTGTTTTTT. It translates to CASSLGSGELFF.

This clonotype was counted ten times or more. For the CDR3, the DNA is TGCGCCAGCAGCTTAAGGCTAGCGGGAGAAGGAGCAGATACGCAGTATTTT. It specifies CASSLRLAGEGADTQYF. This chain uses TRBV5-1 with TRBJ2-3; 10 bases are shared with TRBD2. V shed 2 bases and J 4 bases; nucleotides not matched to a gene: 10. The germline CDR1 and CDR2 sequences are SGHRS and YFSETQ. The CDR3 is 17 residues long. Complete variable domain (other parts from reference TRBV5-1 and TRBJ2-3): KAGVTQTPRYLIKTRGQQVTLSCSPISGHRSVSWYQQTPGQGLQFLFEYFSETQRNKGNFPGRFSGRQFSNSRSEMNVSTLELGDSALYLCASSLRLAGEGADTQYFGPGTRLTVL.

This clonotype occurred many times. V gene TRBV27 combines with J gene TRBJ2-1; weak D call: TRBD2 (6 bases). The CDR3 covers 13 residues. V lost 7 bases to trimming and J lost 3 bases, with 10 bases between them. Germline CDR1 and CDR2: MNHEY and SMNVEV (reference sequence). The CDR3 bases are TGTGCCAGCACTACGGGAGACTACAATGAGCAGTTCTTC. This translates into CASTTGDYNEQFF.

V and J are TRBV29-1 and TRBJ2-2, with D perhaps TRBD2 (6 bases). Germline CDR1 SQVTM, CDR2 ANQGSEA. This CDR3 has 11 residues. Trimming removed 4 bases from V and 9 bases from J, with 9 bases in between. The CDR3 spells CSVAWDWELFF. For the CDR3, the DNA is TGCAGCGTTGCTTGGGACTGGGAGCTGTTTTTT.

The CDR3, as DNA: TGTGCCAGCAGTCGAACAGGGGACGGAAACACCATATATTTT. This sequence encodes CASSRTGDGNTIYF. The J gene is TRBJ1-3, the V gene TRBV28; 7 bases are shared with TRBD1. Germline-derived CDR1 and CDR2 are MDHEN and SYDVKM. The CDR3 spans 14 residues. J gave up 4 bases and V 5 bases, and 5 bases lay outside the gene matches.

A few counts support this clonotype. The chain has TRBV7-2 and TRBJ1-5; 9 bases match TRBD1. Trimming cost V 1 base and J 5 bases; bases outside gene matches: 6. CDR3 length: 16 residues. The germline V gene has CDR1 SGHTA and CDR2 FQGNSA. In DNA, the CDR3 is TGTGCCAGCAGCTTAGGTTATGACAGGGGGGATCAGCCCCAGCATTTT. It specifies CASSLGYDRGDQPQHF. Complete variable domain (other parts from reference TRBV7-2 and TRBJ1-5): GAGVSQSPSNKVTEKGKDVELRCDPISGHTALYWYRQSLGQGLEFLIYFQGNSAPDKSGLPSDRFSAERTGGSVSTLTIQRTQQEDSAVYLCASSLGYDRGDQPQHFGDGTRLSIL.

A note on this clonotype: This may be a read error: a much more frequent sequence differs by one nucleotide. The V and J genes are TRBV4-1 and TRBJ2-1; TRBD2 matches at 7 bases. The CDR3 has 16 amino acids. The trim removed 4 bases at V and 6 bases at J, leaving 12 bases unmatched. Germline V gene lookup returns CDR1 MGHRA and CDR2 YSYEKL. In nucleotides, the CDR3 is TGCGCCAGCAGCCTAGAAGCGGGGTCCAAGGGCAATGAGCAGTTCTTC. Translation gives CASSLEAGSKGNEQFF.

Many counts were recorded for this clonotype. The chain uses TRBV10-3 and TRBJ2-1; no firm D call. The CDR3 has 15 amino acids. The germline CDR1 and CDR2 sequences are ENHRY and SYGVKD. Trimming took off 4 bases at V and 4 bases at J, with 14 bases between the two ends. CDR3 in amino acids: CAISGSPSTYNEQFF. The CDR3 coding sequence is TGTGCCATCAGTGGGAGCCCCAGCACTTACAATGAGCAGTTCTTC.

This clonotype was seen a handful of times. The chain joins TRBV7-9 to TRBJ2-1, with D tentatively TRBD1 or TRBD2 (5 bases each). V lost 5 bases and J 5 bases, leaving 16 bases between the germline ends. The length of the CDR3 is 15 residues. Germline values: CDR1 SEHNR, CDR2 FQNEAQ (reference sequence). This CDR3 is CASSPMVGEHNEQFF. The DNA for the CDR3 is TGTGCCAGCAGCCCTATGGTGGGGGAGCACAATGAGCAGTTCTTC.

This clonotype was counted ten times or more. The V call is TRBV12-5, the J call TRBJ2-5; TRBD1 aligns across 9 bases. This CDR3 region has 16 residues. The V gene's germline CDR1 is LGHNT and CDR2 FRNRAP. The V segment lost 2 bases and the J segment 1 base; nucleotides outside the gene matches: 5. CDR3 sequence reads: CASGLTPTGGQETQYF. CDR3 bases: TGTGCTAGTGGTTTGACCCCGACAGGGGGCCAAGAGACCCAGTACTTC.

This clonotype was seen a few times. J is TRBJ2-5 and V is TRBV28; 8 bases are a match to TRBD2. The junction had 12 bases not matched to a gene; V was cut back by 10 bases and J by 8 bases. The CDR3 is 13 amino acids. CDR1 is MDHEN, CDR2 SYDVKM, per germline. The CDR3 DNA is TGTGCCATCAAGGACGGGGGGGATATAACCCAGTACTTC. Its translation is CAIKDGGDITQYF. The full variable domain, rest sourced from reference TRBV28 and TRBJ2-5, is DVKVTQSSRYLVKRTGEKVFLECVQDMDHENMFWYRQDPGLGLRLIYFSYDVKMKEKGDIPEGYSVSREKKERFSLILESASTNQTSMYLCAIKDGGDITQYFGPGTRLLVL.

This clonotype was seen repeatedly, ten times or more. This chain connects TRBV29-1 to TRBJ2-7; TRBD1 matches 9 bases. This CDR3 is built from 13 residues. V lost 7 bases to trimming and J lost 0 bases; unmatched junction nucleotides: 4. The germline V gene has CDR1 SQVTM and CDR2 ANQGSEA. The CDR3 DNA sequence: TGCAGCGCCAAGACAGGGGGCTCCTACGAGCAGTACTTC. Its translation: CSAKTGGSYEQYF.

This clonotype was found many times. The V gene is TRBV30, the J gene TRBJ1-3, with 8 positions matching TRBD1. Per germline, CDR1 GTSNPN and CDR2 SVGIG (reference sequence). V lost 5 bases and J lost 1; bases outside the gene matches: 4. This CDR3 has 14 residues. For the CDR3, the DNA is TGTGCCTGGCGTCGGGACAGGTCTGGAAACACCATATATTTT. It specifies CAWRRDRSGNTIYF.

This clonotype showed up many times. V usage is TRBV6-5 and J usage is TRBJ1-2; D gene ambiguous. The germline V and J ends were trimmed by 2 bases and 5 bases, with 12 bases remaining between them. CDR3 length: 14 residues. CDR1 is MNHEY and CDR2 is SVGAGI in the germline V gene. The DNA of the CDR3 is TGTGCCAGCAGTTACGATGACCCGGCTTATGGCTACACCTTC. Translating it yields CASSYDDPAYGYTF.

This clonotype was detected many times. J is TRBJ2-7 and V is TRBV18; TRBD1 matches 8 bases. The V and J ends lost 4 bases and 2 bases, in that order; junction bases with no gene match: 13. Germline CDR1 reads KGHSH; CDR2 reads LQKENI. The length of the CDR3 is 17 residues. The CDR3 DNA reads TGTGCCAGCTCACACAGACAGGGGCCCCCTTATACCTACGAGCAGTACTTC. Its translation is CASSHRQGPPYTYEQYF. Drawing the rest from reference TRBV18 and TRBJ2-7, the complete variable domain is NAGVMQNPRHLVRRRGQEARLRCSPMKGHSHVYWYRQLPEEGLKFMVYLQKENIIDESGMPKERFSAEFPKEGPSILRIQQVVRGDSAAYFCASSHRQGPPYTYEQYFGPGTRLTVT.

DNA of the CDR3: TGTGCCACCAGTGATGTGAACACCGGGGAGCTGTTTTTT. Its translation is CATSDVNTGELFF. This rearrangement joins TRBV24-1 to TRBJ2-2; D is unresolved. This CDR3 is built from 13 residues. The germline V and J ends were trimmed by 3 bases and 1 base, with 2 bases remaining between them. CDR1 is KGHDR, CDR2 SFDVKD, per germline.

This clonotype appeared many times. This sequence joins TRBV11-2 and TRBJ2-7, with D possibly TRBD1 on 5 matching bases. The germline CDR1 and CDR2 sequences are SGHAT and FQNNGV. The CDR3 has 15 residues. V was shortened by 4 bases and J by 2 bases, with 15 bases between the two germline ends. CDR3 coding DNA: TGTGCCAGCAGCTCCCAACTCGGACACCCCTACGAGCAGTACTTC. Its translation is CASSSQLGHPYEQYF.

This clonotype was seen many times. The rearrangement uses TRBV2 and TRBJ1-1, with D possibly matching TRBD1 (5 bases). Germline CDR1 reads SNHLY; CDR2 reads FYNNEI. The CDR3 extends over 13 amino acids. The V end lost 6 bases, the J end lost 6 bases, and 14 bases lay between the germline ends. The CDR3 DNA sequence: TGTGCCAGCAGCGAATGGGGGTTGGCTGAAGCTTTCTTT. This codes for CASSEWGLAEAFF.

Ten or more counts support this clonotype. The chain couples TRBV14 to TRBJ1-1, with 7 nucleotides matching TRBD1. The CDR3 runs to 14 residues. From germline, CDR1 is SGHDN and CDR2 FVKESK. With 1 base clipped from V and 5 bases from J, the junction kept 4 bases outside the gene matches. In DNA form, the CDR3 reads TGTGCCAGCAGCCAAGGCAGGGGGTGGACTGAAGCTTTCTTT. Its translation: CASSQGRGWTEAFF.

Many counts were recorded for this clonotype. The V call is TRBV5-1, the J call TRBJ2-7; 7 bases map to TRBD1. Looked up from germline, CDR1 is SGHRS and CDR2 is YFSETQ. This CDR3 has 15 amino acids. The trim removed 0 bases at V and 2 bases at J, leaving 5 bases unmatched. CDR3 bases: TGCGCCAGCAGCTTGGACAGGGGTCCCCCCTACGAGCAGTACTTC. Translation: CASSLDRGPPYEQYF.

J is TRBJ2-7 and V is TRBV27; TRBD1 aligns across 8 bases. Germline V gene sequence: CDR1 MNHEY, CDR2 SMNVEV (reference sequence). CDR3 size: 16 residues. With V trimmed by 2 bases and J by 4 bases, 10 bases remained unmatched. The CDR3 DNA sequence: TGTGCCAGCAGTTTAACCCAGGGGGCGGACGGGTACGAGCAGTACTTC. Translated: CASSLTQGADGYEQYF.

This clonotype has ten or more counts. V usage is TRBV7-6 and J usage is TRBJ2-6; D possibly corresponds to TRBD2 (5 bases). The CDR3 sequence is 17 residues long. Trimming left V 3 bases short and J 5 bases short, with 17 bases between. CDR1 and CDR2 (germline): SGHVS, FNYEAQ. This CDR3 reads CASSLGFRGLRANVLTF. The CDR3 DNA reads as TGTGCCAGCAGCTTGGGTTTTCGGGGTCTAAGGGCCAACGTCCTGACTTTC.

Many counts were recorded for this clonotype. The chain has TRBV20-1 and TRBJ2-3, with D perhaps matching TRBD2 (6 bases). Trimming shortened V by 3 bases and J by 6 bases, and 16 bases separated the two germline ends. CDR1 is DFQATT and CDR2 is SNEGSKA in the germline V gene (reference sequence). This CDR3 region has 14 residues. The CDR3: CSARKAGSADTQYF. The CDR3 DNA reads TGCAGTGCTAGGAAGGCGGGATCCGCGGATACGCAGTATTTT.